Listed below are T cell receptor beta chains from one sample, sequenced in a study of cytomegalovirus exposure and HLA in healthy donors. Only in-frame clones appear in the TCRdb table, and some are missing; sequencing was by immunoSEQ multiplex PCR. The sample contains some 150,000 clones, roughly 89% of which appear only once. Specimen: PBMCs. These receptors all stem from a man between 18 and 35 years old in good health and CMV-seropositive. Both conserved end residues are part of each CDR3. Expanded clones get a size class; other rows say once, few or many, or leave the size out.

clone size | J gene | V gene | CDR3 protein
- | TRBJ2-7 | TRBV7-2 | CASTIGRDRGREQYF
- | TRBJ1-6 | TRBV14 | CASSPTGVDNSPLHF
- | TRBJ2-7 | TRBV12-5 | CASGGFPGQGGDYEQYF
- | TRBJ2-7 | TRBV7-9 | CASSFDRVPYEQYF
- | TRBJ2-7 | TRBV5-1 | CASGPSGERHYEQYF
- | TRBJ2-3 | TRBV6-6 | CASSSGTSNTQYF
- | TRBJ1-5 | TRBV30 | CAWSKNQGNQPQHF
- | TRBJ1-5 | TRBV6-1 | CASSEGGGWPYSNQPQHF
- | TRBJ1-2 | TRBV2 | CASHAGEINYGYTF
- | TRBJ1-6 | TRBV6-1 | CASSEASAGNSPLHF
- | TRBJ2-2 | TRBV9 | CASSEGHSNTGELFF
- | TRBJ2-5 | TRBV28 | CATTNIGQGRMEETQYF
- | TRBJ1-6 | TRBV28 | CASSAPLGGPNSPLHF
- | TRBJ1-2 | TRBV7-9 | CASSEIYGYTF
- | TRBJ2-1 | TRBV6-5 | CASSSAPNRYNEQFF
- | TRBJ1-5 | TRBV13 | CASSLGRQGQPQHF
- | TRBJ2-5 | TRBV28 | CASLPWEGGETQYF
few | TRBJ2-6 | TRBV30 | CAWSVARGLSGANVLTF
- | TRBJ2-3 | TRBV2 | CARTSGTDTQYF
- | TRBJ2-7 | TRBV28 | CASSYRGYEQYF
- | TRBJ2-7 | TRBV6-6 | CASSPGRDEQYF
- | TRBJ1-2 | TRBV7-8 | CASSLELLGHERDYGYTF
- | TRBJ2-5 | TRBV4-1 | CASSLGTSGGPRETQYF
- | TRBJ1-4 | TRBV28 | CASGGYEKLFF
- | TRBJ2-7 | TRBV18 | CASSQAGKEGEQYF
- | TRBJ1-5 | TRBV30 | CAWCSGFNQPQHF
- | TRBJ2-7 | TRBV7-9 | CASSLDRDEQYF
- | TRBJ1-1 | TRBV5-4 | CASSFDRGYTEAFF
- | TRBJ1-2 | TRBV29-1 | CSVPSTDYGYTF
- | TRBJ2-1 | TRBV11-2 | CASSATPHNEQFF
- | TRBJ2-7 | TRBV11-1 | CASSLLAGGYEQYF
- | TRBJ1-4 | TRBV7-6 | CASSRQGREKLFF
few | TRBJ2-2 | TRBV9 | CASSVTGTSGATGELFF
- | TRBJ2-5 | TRBV6-1 | CASSGYLKALDLQETQYF
once | TRBJ2-2 | TRBV9 | CASSPQGAGTGELFF
- | TRBJ1-3 | TRBV5-1 | CASSLVTGGTGGNTIYF
- | TRBJ1-3 | TRBV7-9 | CASSLGASGNTIYF
- | TRBJ1-5 | TRBV19 | CASSLTQGRGYISNQPQHF
- | TRBJ2-3 | TRBV4-2 | CASSRSGTDTQYF
- | TRBJ1-1 | TRBV6-1 | CASSDLVGGTEAFF
- | TRBJ1-5 | TRBV2 | CASSPFQGLGKPQHF
- | TRBJ1-1 | TRBV5-6 | CASSYDPRRSTEAFF
- | TRBJ1-1 | TRBV27 | CASRDQTGDYTEAFF
- | TRBJ1-1 | TRBV18 | CASSPSREKNTEAFF
- | TRBJ1-2 | TRBV27 | CASSLLFRGRRYGYTF
- | TRBJ2-4 | TRBV13 | CASSFGGLAKNIQYF
once | TRBJ2-5 | TRBV6-5 | CASSYSRYQETQYF
- | TRBJ1-1 | TRBV28 | CASSFRGATEAFF
- | TRBJ2-7 | TRBV5-5 | CASSNYGYEQYF
- | TRBJ1-5 | TRBV19 | CASSIRSGTGNQPQHF
few | TRBJ1-1 | TRBV30 | CAWTLQGLGTEAFF
once | TRBJ1-1 | TRBV14 | CASSHFTGQVYTEAFF
few | TRBJ2-2 | TRBV29-1 | CSVLTVGQLFF
- | TRBJ1-1 | TRBV6-1 | CASSEFGGGDYEAFF
- | TRBJ2-3 | TRBV18 | CASSLRQGTTDTQYF
- | TRBJ2-5 | TRBV7-3 | CASSRSGVLETQYF
- | TRBJ1-2 | TRBV5-4 | CASSSTESNYGYTF
- | TRBJ2-7 | TRBV14 | CASSQGLAVNYEQYF